This entry describes one T cell receptor beta chain. What it binds is unknown. J was trimmed by 1 base and V by 4 bases; bases with no gene match: 3. Germline loops: CDR1 MGHDK, CDR2 SYGVNS. The CDR3 contains 15 residues. Sequenced by immunoSEQ multiplex PCR; TCRdb stores in-frame clones only, minus some. This sample has roughly 40,000 clones, with over 70% found just once. The data were obtained in a study of T cells in localized non-small cell lung cancer. Study observations and caveats: Higher T cell density in the blood was associated with longer overall survival, whereas higher adjacent-lung clonality associated with shorter survival. Adjacent lung tissue had a median about 57 of the top 100 clones found in the tumor. Compared with tumor, uninvolved adjacent lung displayed greater T cell clonality, ranking highest overall.

Source: peripheral blood, taken before any cancer treatment. The source of this sequence is a woman aged 40 to 75 with stage I lung adenocarcinoma. The chain combines TRBV25-1 with TRBJ2-3, with 9 bases lining up with TRBD2. The CDR3 loop reads CASSARTSGTDTQYF. CDR3 nucleotide sequence: TGTGCCAGCAGTGCCCGGACTAGCGGCACAGATACGCAGTATTTT.